This T cell receptor (beta chain) was sequenced during a study of regulatory T cells in long-lasting Graves disease. Noted time point: persistent/refractory GD, antithyroid drugs over 5 years with positive TRAb. Making the TCR library involved RNA that had been extracted from PBMCs. This clonotype has at least ten counts. Its antigen is not known. Libraries of TCR beta came from iRepertoire HTBI primers plus Arm-PCR of CDR3 regions. One entry per CDR3 protein results from TCRdb running MiXCR on the multiplex PCR reads. The sample has 400,000 or so distinct CDR3 sequences; around 20% are singletons. Study results and caveats: Newly diagnosed Graves' patients had higher TCR diversity than persistent ones.

The V gene end was trimmed by 1 base and the J gene end by 8 bases; junction bases not matched to a gene: 1. The CDR3 contains 13 residues. Germline-derived CDR1 and CDR2 are SNHLY and FYNNEI. This specimen consisted of peripheral blood mononuclear cells (PBMCs), obtained when the disease was refractory, from a patient treated with antithyroid drugs. The chain links TRBV2 to TRBJ2-1; 8 bases are a match to TRBD2. The sequence derives from a female donor with Graves disease. Here the CDR3 reads CASSEVSGDEQFF. The CDR3 DNA is TGTGCCAGCAGTGAAGTTAGCGGGGATGAGCAGTTCTTC.